This TCR beta chain comes out of a study of cytomegalovirus exposure and HLA in healthy donors. Vbeta (60) and Jbeta (13) primers were used in the PCR. Profiling relied on immunoSEQ multiplex PCR, and the TCRdb table lists in-frame clones only, not all of them. The table records around 100,000 clones, approximately 65% of them present only once. CDR1 is MNHEY and CDR2 is SMNVEV in the germline V gene (reference sequence). The CDR3 is made up of 15 amino acids. V was shortened by 6 bases and J by 0 bases, with 14 bases between the two germline ends. This receptor was obtained from a man under 40 in good health and CMV-seronegative. Sequencing used PBMCs. The rearrangement joins TRBV27 to TRBJ1-1; D gene uncertain. The CDR3 region is CASRTDSPLNTEAFF. In nucleotides, the CDR3 is TGTGCCAGCAGGACGGACTCCCCCCTGAACACTGAAGCTTTCTTT.